The 18 T cell receptor beta chains given below trace back to one sample, sequenced in a study of OX40 agonist ivuxolimab in advanced cancers. Data came from immunoSEQ multiplex PCR; TCRdb stores just in-frame clones and leaves some out. This table holds more than 60,000 clones, 90% to 95% found once. This sample comprised CD4+ or CD8+ T cells sorted from blood, obtained in a trial of the OX40 agonist ivuxolimab. These receptors originate from an adult with an advanced solid tumor such as melanoma, head and neck, liver or kidney cancer.

The count of this clone is one. The V gene is TRBV9, the J gene TRBJ2-1; 8 nucleotides match TRBD1. CDR3 length equals 15 residues. Germline V gives CDR1 SGDLS, CDR2 YYNGEE. Trimming cost V 6 bases and J 0 bases; bases outside gene matches: 5. The CDR3 DNA reads TGTGCCAGCACGGACAGGGACCTCTCCTACAATGAGCAGTTCTTC. Amino acids: CASTDRDLSYNEQFF.

The chain employs TRBV15 and TRBJ2-7, with a tentative D call TRBD2 (5 bases). The CDR3 extends over 13 amino acids. The V end was cut by 3 bases, the J end by 7 bases, with 13 bases between. The germline gives CDR1 LNHNV, CDR2 YYDKDF (reference sequence). The CDR3 DNA reads TGTGCCACCAGCAGCGGACGGACTGGAGAGCAGTACTTC. Translating gives CATSSGRTGEQYF.

A single count supports this clone. The CDR3 here is CASSHGTGNNEQFF. The CDR3 bases are TGTGCCAGCAGCCACGGGACAGGGAACAATGAGCAGTTCTTC. The chain employs TRBV4-2 and TRBJ2-1, with TRBD1 matching 9 bases. Germline CDR1 and CDR2: LGHNA and YNFKEQ. The CDR3 spans 14 residues. V lost 3 bases and J lost 5; bases outside the gene matches: 2.

V usage is TRBV5-1 and J usage is TRBJ1-1; 8 bases match TRBD1. Germline V lookup: CDR1 SGHRS, CDR2 YFSETQ. This CDR3 has 12 amino acids. With V trimmed by 4 bases and J by 8 bases, 4 bases remained unmatched. The CDR3 protein is CASSGQGAEAFF. CDR3 DNA sequence: TGCGCCAGCAGCGGGCAGGGGGCCGAAGCTTTCTTT.

As DNA, the CDR3 is TGCGCCAGCAGCCAAGAACTTTTGGAGACCCAGTACTTC. Protein sequence: CASSQELLETQYF. The rearrangement joins TRBV4-3 to TRBJ2-5; D is unresolved. The CDR3 sequence is 13 residues long. Looked up from germline, CDR1 is LGHNA and CDR2 is YSLEER. Trimming left V 0 bases short and J 5 bases short, with 7 bases between.

This rearrangement joins TRBV5-1 to TRBJ2-1, with 7 bases matching TRBD2. The J segment lost 7 bases and the V segment lost 4 bases, leaving 2 bases of the junction unmatched. Looked up from germline, CDR1 is SGHRS and CDR2 is YFSETQ. The CDR3 consists of 12 residues. The CDR3 bases are TGCGCCAGCAGCATACTAGCGAATGAGCAGTTCTTC. It codes for CASSILANEQFF.

In its sample, this clone was seen once. The chain recombines TRBV6-5 with TRBJ2-7; 8 bases line up with TRBD1. V lost 6 bases, J lost 6 bases, and 7 bases stayed unmatched. CDR1 and CDR2 (germline): MNHEY, SVGAGI. There are 13 residues in the CDR3. For the CDR3, the DNA is TGTGCCAGCAGCCCCCGGACAGGGAGCGAGCAGTACTTC. Translation: CASSPRTGSEQYF.

V gene TRBV27 combines with J gene TRBJ2-7; D is unclear. The germline CDR1 and CDR2 sequences are MNHEY and SMNVEV (reference sequence). There are 14 residues in the CDR3. The V end lost 4 bases, the J end lost 1 base, and 11 bases lay between the germline ends. The CDR3 sequence: CASSSDWKSYEQYF. Written as DNA, the CDR3 is TGTGCCAGCAGTTCAGACTGGAAATCCTACGAGCAGTACTTC.

The chain recombines TRBV9 with TRBJ2-7; a weak D match, TRBD1 (6 bases). The CDR3 extends over 16 amino acids. The V end lost 0 bases, the J end lost 2 bases, and 15 bases lay between the germline ends. Germline values: CDR1 SGDLS, CDR2 YYNGEE. The CDR3 nucleotides are TGTGCCAGCAGCGTAGATGGGGGCGCAAGCCCCTACGAGCAGTACTTC. Translation: CASSVDGGASPYEQYF.

The V gene is TRBV6-6, the J gene TRBJ2-1, with a weak D call TRBD2 (6 bases). Per germline, CDR1 MNHNY and CDR2 SVGAGI (reference sequence). The CDR3 runs to 16 residues. Trimming took 0 bases from V and 3 from J, leaving 12 bases between them. The CDR3, as DNA: TGTGCCAGCAGTTACTCGGACGGGAGTGGCTACAATGAGCAGTTCTTC. It codes for CASSYSDGSGYNEQFF.

The chain uses TRBV6-5 and TRBJ2-2, with TRBD2 identical over 7 bases. Germline V gene sequence: CDR1 MNHEY, CDR2 SVGAGI. The CDR3 length is 13 residues. The V and J ends lost 6 bases and 4 bases, in that order; junction bases with no gene match: 2. Here the CDR3 DNA reads TGTGCCAGCAGGACTAGCTCCACCGGGGAGCTGTTTTTT. Translated, it gives CASRTSSTGELFF.

The gene calls are TRBV18 and TRBJ1-1; D unclear. Per germline, CDR1 KGHSH and CDR2 LQKENI. CDR3 length: 13 amino acids. V was clipped by 4 bases and J by 2 bases, with 8 bases between them. CDR3 nucleotide sequence: TGTGCCAGCTCACTCGAGTCTAACACTGAAGCTTTCTTT. It translates to CASSLESNTEAFF.

The rearrangement uses TRBV5-6 and TRBJ2-7; tentatively, D is TRBD2 (7 bases). V shed 0 bases and J shed 6 bases, with 13 bases lying between them. The CDR3 is made up of 14 amino acids. Germline values: CDR1 SGHDT, CDR2 YYEEEE. In DNA, the CDR3 is TGTGCCAGCAGCTTGGGGTACAGGGAGGGCGAGCAGTACTTC. It yields the protein CASSLGYREGEQYF.

This clone appeared a single time. The V and J genes are TRBV19 and TRBJ1-2; 7 bases agree with TRBD1. This CDR3 has 13 amino acids. Germline CDR1 LNHDA, CDR2 SQIVND (reference sequence). V lost 6 bases and J lost 7; bases outside the gene matches: 8. This CDR3 reads CASRRQGRGGYTF. The CDR3 DNA reads TGTGCCAGTAGGCGACAGGGACGGGGTGGCTACACCTTC.

J is TRBJ2-1 and V is TRBV2, with TRBD1 as a possible D gene (6 bases). Trimming cost V 4 bases and J 2 bases, with 15 bases left between them. The CDR3 runs 16 residues. Per germline, CDR1 SNHLY and CDR2 FYNNEI. The CDR3 loop is CASSVQGSQAYNEQFF. The CDR3 nucleotides are TGTGCCAGCAGTGTACAGGGAAGTCAAGCCTACAATGAGCAGTTCTTC.

This chain uses TRBV7-9 with TRBJ2-1; 9 positions agree with TRBD2. This CDR3 has 14 amino acids. The V segment lost 5 bases and the J segment 8 bases; nucleotides outside the gene matches: 7. Germline assignment: CDR1 SEHNR and CDR2 FQNEAQ (reference sequence). The CDR3 region is CASSPAGGLDEQFF. Written as DNA, the CDR3 is TGTGCCAGCAGCCCAGCGGGAGGCTTGGATGAGCAGTTCTTC.

V usage is TRBV19 and J usage is TRBJ1-1; D gene unclear. The CDR3 has 15 amino acids. CDR1 and CDR2 from the germline V gene are LNHDA and SQIVND (reference sequence). V lost 7 bases and J lost 3, with 18 bases in between. This CDR3 reads CASTPRSGRDTEAFF. The CDR3 DNA follows: TGTGCCAGTACTCCCCGATCCGGGAGGGACACTGAAGCTTTCTTT.

The chain combines TRBV4-1 with TRBJ2-5; a possible D gene is TRBD1 (5 bases). Between the trimmed V and J ends, which lost 7 bases and 1 base, there was a span of 16 bases. Per germline, CDR1 MGHRA and CDR2 YSYEKL. The CDR3 length is 15 residues. CDR3: CASTPRQGSQETQYF. In DNA form, the CDR3 reads TGCGCCAGCACCCCCCGGCAGGGATCCCAAGAGACCCAGTACTTC.